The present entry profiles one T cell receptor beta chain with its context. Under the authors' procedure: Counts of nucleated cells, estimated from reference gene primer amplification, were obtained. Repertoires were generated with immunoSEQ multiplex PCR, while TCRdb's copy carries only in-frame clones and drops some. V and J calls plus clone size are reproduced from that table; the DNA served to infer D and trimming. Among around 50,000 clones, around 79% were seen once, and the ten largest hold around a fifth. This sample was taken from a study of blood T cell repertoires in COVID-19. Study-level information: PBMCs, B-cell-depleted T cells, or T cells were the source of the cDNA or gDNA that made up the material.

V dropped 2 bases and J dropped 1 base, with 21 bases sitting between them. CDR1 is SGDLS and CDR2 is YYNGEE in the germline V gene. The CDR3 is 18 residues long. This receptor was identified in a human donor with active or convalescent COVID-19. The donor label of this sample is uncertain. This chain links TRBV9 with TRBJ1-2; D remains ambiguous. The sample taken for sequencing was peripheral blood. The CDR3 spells CASSVRYAGADDNYGYTF. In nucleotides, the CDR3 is TGTGCCAGCAGCGTCAGGTATGCGGGCGCGGATGATAACTATGGCTACACCTTC.